The T cell receptor beta chain described here comes from a study of T cell responses to AZD1222 COVID-19 vaccine. CDR1 is SGDLS and CDR2 is YYNGEE in the germline V gene. The CDR3 length is 13 residues. Trimming cost V 3 bases and J 5 bases; bases outside gene matches: 2. Study results and limitations: CD4 TCRs associated with vaccination spanned spike, dominating at 160-218 and 743-854. Nearly half of spike-specific TCRs reportedly go after variant regions that carry no mutations.

Data came from immunoSEQ multiplex PCR; TCRdb stores just in-frame clones and leaves some out. The data show 120,000 to 150,000 clones, roughly 88% seen once. Notes on this clone: Its antigen is unknown.

The receptor comes from an adult who received the MenACWY meningococcal vaccine as a control. The chain joins TRBV9 to TRBJ1-5; 7 nucleotides align to TRBD1. Source: peripheral blood, taken 28 days after the second dose of the MenACWY control vaccine. In nucleotides, the CDR3 is TGTGCCAGCAGCGGTCAGGGGGATCAGCCCCAGCATTTT. The encoded protein is CASSGQGDQPQHF.